These 15 T cell receptor beta chains share one sample of origin, sequenced in a study of blood T cell repertoires in COVID-19. Repertoires were generated with immunoSEQ multiplex PCR, while TCRdb's copy carries only in-frame clones and drops some. This table holds some 150,000 clones, under 85% found once. Sample: peripheral blood. The receptors shown here come from a man in his sixties who had recovered from COVID-19.

The genes are TRBV5-1 and TRBJ2-3, with D uncertain. The CDR3 spans 16 residues. CDR1 is SGHRS, CDR2 YFSETQ, per germline. The V end was cut by 0 bases, the J end by 0 bases, with 11 bases between. CDR3 bases: TGCGCCAGCAGCTTGGCCAACAGCCCTAGCACAGATACGCAGTATTTT. This translates into CASSLANSPSTDTQYF.

V gene TRBV12-3 or TRBV12-4 combines with J gene TRBJ1-1; D is unresolved. This CDR3 contains 12 residues. The V and J ends lost 3 bases and 11 bases respectively, with 13 bases between them. CDR3 sequence: CASSFPRAGAFF. DNA of the CDR3: TGTGCCAGCAGTTTTCCGAGGGCTGGGGCTTTCTTT.

This chain links TRBV5-1 with TRBJ1-4, with D perhaps matching TRBD1 (5 bases). There are 16 residues in the CDR3. V lost 7 bases and J 1 base, leaving 17 bases between the germline ends. CDR1 SGHRS and CDR2 YFSETQ come from the germline V gene. CDR3 sequence: CASSRGVSGTNEKLFF. CDR3 in DNA: TGCGCCAGCTCCCGGGGGGTCAGTGGAACTAATGAAAAACTGTTTTTT.

The rearrangement joins TRBV7-9 to TRBJ1-1; TRBD1 matches 7 bases. The junction had 3 bases not matched to a gene; V was cut back by 1 base and J by 1 base. This CDR3 comprises 15 residues. Germline assignment: CDR1 SEHNR and CDR2 FQNEAQ (reference sequence). CDR3 in amino acids: CASSLEGQANTEAFF. The CDR3 DNA sequence: TGTGCCAGCAGCTTAGAAGGACAGGCGAACACTGAAGCTTTCTTT.

The gene calls are TRBV18 and TRBJ2-7; 9 bases are a match to TRBD1. The CDR3 loop spans 14 amino acids. Germline CDR1 and CDR2: KGHSH and LQKENI. V lost 3 bases and J lost 4; bases outside the gene matches: 4. CDR3 nucleotides: TGTGCCAGCTCACCGAGCGGGACAGGGTACGAGCAGTACTTC. Protein: CASSPSGTGYEQYF.

The V and J genes are TRBV9 and TRBJ1-1; the D gene is possibly TRBD1 (5 bases). Trimming left V 3 bases short and J 2 bases short, with 11 bases between. The CDR3 is 14 amino acids. Germline V gene lookup returns CDR1 SGDLS and CDR2 YYNGEE. CDR3 in DNA: TGTGCCAGCAGCGGCGGGACGGTTAACACTGAAGCTTTCTTT. It translates to CASSGGTVNTEAFF.

The chain's CDR3 is CASSIPGSYEQYF. The CDR3 coding sequence is TGTGCCAGTAGTATCCCAGGGTCCTACGAGCAGTACTTC. The J gene is TRBJ2-7, the V gene TRBV19; weak D call: TRBD1 (5 bases). This CDR3 comprises 13 residues. Germline CDR1 and CDR2: LNHDA and SQIVND (reference sequence). Between the trimmed V and J ends, which lost 3 bases and 1 base, there was a span of 7 bases.

For this clone: The identical CDR3 is also encoded by other nucleotide sequences in the sample. This chain links TRBV5-1 with TRBJ1-1; 7 positions agree with TRBD1. After removal of 5 bases from V and 5 bases from J, the junction contained 9 bases not matched to a gene. The CDR3 is made up of 14 amino acids. CDR1 is SGHRS and CDR2 is YFSETQ in the germline V gene. The chain's CDR3 is CASSPGTEGTEAFF. CDR3 DNA: TGCGCCAGCAGTCCCGGGACAGAAGGGACTGAAGCTTTCTTT.

The rearrangement uses TRBV25-1 and TRBJ1-2, with TRBD1 identical over 7 bases. Trimming took 3 bases from V and 4 from J; bases not matched to a gene: 11. CDR1 is MGHDK and CDR2 is SYGVNS in the germline V gene. This CDR3 has 16 residues. CDR3 DNA sequence: TGTGCCAGCAGTGACCTGAGTGGAGGGGGCGGCTATGGCTACACCTTC. Translating gives CASSDLSGGGGYGYTF.

The chain couples TRBV24-1 to TRBJ1-5, with D unclear. Looked up from germline, CDR1 is KGHDR and CDR2 is SFDVKD. The CDR3 totals 13 residues. V lost 5 bases to trimming and J lost 6 bases, with 10 bases between them. In nucleotides, the CDR3 is TGTGCCACCAGTGGGGCAATTAGTCAGCCCCAGCATTTT. Translating gives CATSGAISQPQHF.

This chain links TRBV24-1 with TRBJ2-5; D is unclear. This CDR3 has 13 residues. The V gene's germline CDR1 is KGHDR and CDR2 SFDVKD. Trimming pared 9 bases from V and 0 bases from J, leaving 10 bases between. CDR3 nucleotides: TGTGCCACCCAAACTGGAGACCAAGAGACCCAGTACTTC. As protein: CATQTGDQETQYF.

This clone showed up just a few times. The chain combines TRBV5-1 with TRBJ1-5, with a tentative D call TRBD1 (5 bases). This CDR3 has 13 amino acids. Trimming cost V 5 bases and J 9 bases, with 15 bases left between them. Germline values: CDR1 SGHRS, CDR2 YFSETQ. CDR3: CASSPQGSGPQHF. CDR3 in DNA: TGCGCCAGCAGTCCCCAGGGCTCAGGGCCCCAGCATTTT.

This sequence joins TRBV11-3 and TRBJ2-2, with D possibly TRBD1 on 5 matching bases. Germline lookup yields CDR1 SGHNT and CDR2 YENEEA. This CDR3 has 14 amino acids. V was pared by 6 bases and J by 3 bases, with 11 bases between. The CDR3 DNA is TGTGCCAGCAGGTACAGGATGGACACCGGGGAGCTGTTTTTT. It specifies CASRYRMDTGELFF.

This chain links TRBV6-5 with TRBJ1-1; D is unclear. The germline V and J ends were trimmed by 8 bases and 0 bases, with 10 bases remaining between them. Per the germline V gene, CDR1 is MNHEY and CDR2 is SVGAGI. The CDR3 contains 13 residues. The CDR3 bases are TGTGCCAGCGGGATCGGGATGAACACTGAAGCTTTCTTT. It specifies CASGIGMNTEAFF.

The chain couples TRBV25-1 to TRBJ1-4; 8 nucleotides match TRBD1. J was trimmed by 4 bases and V by 8 bases; bases with no gene match: 6. The CDR3 has 14 residues. Looked up from germline, CDR1 is MGHDK and CDR2 is SYGVNS. CDR3: CASGQGQYNEKLFF. The CDR3 coding sequence is TGTGCCAGCGGACAGGGACAGTATAATGAAAAACTGTTTTTT.